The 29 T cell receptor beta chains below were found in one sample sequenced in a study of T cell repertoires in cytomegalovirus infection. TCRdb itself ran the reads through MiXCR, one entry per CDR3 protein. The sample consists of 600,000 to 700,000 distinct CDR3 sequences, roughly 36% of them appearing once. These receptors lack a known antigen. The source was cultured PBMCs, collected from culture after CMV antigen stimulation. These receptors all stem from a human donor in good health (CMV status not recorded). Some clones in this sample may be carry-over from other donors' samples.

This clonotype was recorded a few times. The CDR3 DNA is TGTGCCAGCAGTATAGGGCAGGGGGCCTTGTACTTC. Protein product: CASSIGQGALYF. This chain links TRBV12-3 or TRBV12-4 with TRBJ2-7, with 8 bases fitting TRBD1. The J segment lost 12 bases and the V segment lost 5 bases, leaving 9 bases of the junction unmatched. CDR3 length: 12 amino acids.

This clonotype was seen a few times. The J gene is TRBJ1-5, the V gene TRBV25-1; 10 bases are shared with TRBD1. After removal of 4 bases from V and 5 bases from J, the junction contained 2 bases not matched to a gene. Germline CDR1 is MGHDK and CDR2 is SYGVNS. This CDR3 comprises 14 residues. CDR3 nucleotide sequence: TGTGCCAGCAGTGCGACAGGGGGCCATCAGCCCCAGCATTTT. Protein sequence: CASSATGGHQPQHF.

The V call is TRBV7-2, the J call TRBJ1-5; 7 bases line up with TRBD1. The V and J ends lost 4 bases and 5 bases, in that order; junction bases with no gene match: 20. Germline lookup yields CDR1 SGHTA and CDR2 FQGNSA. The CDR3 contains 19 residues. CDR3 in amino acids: CASSSGPLLDRSRHQPQHF. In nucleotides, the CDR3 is TGTGCCAGCAGCTCTGGACCTCTGTTGGACAGGTCACGTCATCAGCCCCAGCATTTT.

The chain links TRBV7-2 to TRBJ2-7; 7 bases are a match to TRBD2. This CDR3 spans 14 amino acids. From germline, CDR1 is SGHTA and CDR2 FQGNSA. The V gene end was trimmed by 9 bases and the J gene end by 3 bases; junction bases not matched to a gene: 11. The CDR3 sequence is CARGGGGRNYEQYF. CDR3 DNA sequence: TGTGCCAGGGGGGGGGGAGGGAGGAACTACGAGCAGTACTTC.

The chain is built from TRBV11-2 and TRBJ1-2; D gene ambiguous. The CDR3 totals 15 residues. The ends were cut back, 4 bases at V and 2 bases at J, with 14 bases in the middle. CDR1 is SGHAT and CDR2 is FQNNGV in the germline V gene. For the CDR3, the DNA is TGTGCCAGCAGCTCCGGTCGTTTGCTGAACTATGGCTACACCTTC. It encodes CASSSGRLLNYGYTF.

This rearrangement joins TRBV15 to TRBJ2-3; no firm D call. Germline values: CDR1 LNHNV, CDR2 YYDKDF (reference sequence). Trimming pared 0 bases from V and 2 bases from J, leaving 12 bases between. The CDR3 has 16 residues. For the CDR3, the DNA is TGTGCCACCAGCAGAGAGTCAGAAAACCCCACAGATACGCAGTATTTT. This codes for CATSRESENPTDTQYF. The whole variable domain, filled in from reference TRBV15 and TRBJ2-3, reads DAMVIQNPRYQVTQFGKPVTLSCSQTLNHNVMYWYQQKSSQAPKLLFHYYDKDFNNEADTPDNFQSRRPNTSFCFLDIRSPGLGDTAMYLCATSRESENPTDTQYFGPGTRLTVL.

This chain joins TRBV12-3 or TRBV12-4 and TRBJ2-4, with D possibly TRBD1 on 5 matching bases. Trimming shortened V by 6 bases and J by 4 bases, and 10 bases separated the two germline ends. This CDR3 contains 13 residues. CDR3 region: CASSQDRKNIQYF. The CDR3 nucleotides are TGTGCCAGCAGCCAAGACAGAAAAAACATTCAGTACTTC.

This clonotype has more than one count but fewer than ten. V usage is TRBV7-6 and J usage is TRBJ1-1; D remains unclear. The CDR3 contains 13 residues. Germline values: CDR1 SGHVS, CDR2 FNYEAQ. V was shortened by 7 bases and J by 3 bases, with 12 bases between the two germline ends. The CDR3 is CASTLSVDTEAFF. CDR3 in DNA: TGTGCCAGCACCCTATCGGTGGACACTGAAGCTTTCTTT.

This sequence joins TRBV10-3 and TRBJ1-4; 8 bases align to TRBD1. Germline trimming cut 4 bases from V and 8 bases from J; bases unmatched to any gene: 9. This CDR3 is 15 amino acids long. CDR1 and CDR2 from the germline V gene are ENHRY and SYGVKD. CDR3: CAISAGTGTGEKLFF. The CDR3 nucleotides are TGTGCCATCAGTGCTGGGACCGGGACAGGCGAAAAACTGTTTTTT.

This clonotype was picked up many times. The CDR3: CASSLGRWRETQYF. CDR3 nucleotide sequence: TGTGCCAGCAGCTTGGGCCGCTGGAGGGAGACCCAGTACTTC. The chain recombines TRBV7-2 with TRBJ2-5; D is perhaps TRBD2 (5 bases). V lost 3 bases to trimming and J lost 5 bases, with 13 bases between them. This CDR3 comprises 14 residues. Germline V gene data show CDR1 as SGHTA and CDR2 as FQGNSA.

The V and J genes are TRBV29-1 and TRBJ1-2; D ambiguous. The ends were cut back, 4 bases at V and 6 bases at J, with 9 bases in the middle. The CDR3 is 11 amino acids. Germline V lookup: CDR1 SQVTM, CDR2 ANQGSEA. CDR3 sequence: CSVGGRDGYTF. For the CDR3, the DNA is TGCAGCGTTGGAGGGAGAGATGGCTACACCTTC. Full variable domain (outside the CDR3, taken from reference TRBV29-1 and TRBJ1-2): SAVISQKPSRDICQRGTSLTIQCQVDSQVTMMFWYRQQPGQSLTLIATANQGSEATYESGFVIDKFPISRPNLTFSTLTVSNMSPEDSSIYLCSVGGRDGYTFGSGTRLTVV.

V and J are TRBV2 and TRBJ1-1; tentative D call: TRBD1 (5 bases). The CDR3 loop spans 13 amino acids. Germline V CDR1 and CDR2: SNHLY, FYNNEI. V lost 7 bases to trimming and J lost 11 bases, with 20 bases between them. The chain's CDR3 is CASTAGPETKAFF. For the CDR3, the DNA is TGTGCCAGCACGGCAGGGCCCGAGACGAAGGCTTTCTTT.

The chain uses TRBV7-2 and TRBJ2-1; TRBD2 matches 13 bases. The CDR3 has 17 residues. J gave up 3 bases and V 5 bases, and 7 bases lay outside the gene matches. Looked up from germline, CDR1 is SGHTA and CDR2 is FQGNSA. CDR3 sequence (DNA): TGTGCCAGCAGCGTAACCGGGACTAGCGGGATCTACAATGAGCAGTTCTTC. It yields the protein CASSVTGTSGIYNEQFF.

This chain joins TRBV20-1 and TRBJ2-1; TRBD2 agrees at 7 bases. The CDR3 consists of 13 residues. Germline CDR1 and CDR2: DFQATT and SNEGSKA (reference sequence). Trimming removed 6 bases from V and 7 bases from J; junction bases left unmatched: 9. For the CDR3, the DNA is TGCAGTGCCCCCGGACTAGGAGTGAATGAGCAGTTCTTC. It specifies CSAPGLGVNEQFF.

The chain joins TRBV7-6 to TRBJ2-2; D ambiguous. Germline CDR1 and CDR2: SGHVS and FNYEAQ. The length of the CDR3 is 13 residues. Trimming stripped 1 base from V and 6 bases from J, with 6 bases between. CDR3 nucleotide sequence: TGTGCCAGCAGCTTAGTGGCCGCCGGGGAGCTGTTTTTT. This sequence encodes CASSLVAAGELFF.

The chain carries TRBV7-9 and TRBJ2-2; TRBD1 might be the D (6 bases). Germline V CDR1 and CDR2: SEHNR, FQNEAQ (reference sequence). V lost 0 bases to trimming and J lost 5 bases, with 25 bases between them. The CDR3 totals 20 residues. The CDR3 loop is CASSLAGSDTPDRQTGELFF. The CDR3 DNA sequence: TGTGCCAGCAGCTTAGCCGGATCCGACACCCCTGACAGGCAGACCGGGGAGCTGTTTTTT. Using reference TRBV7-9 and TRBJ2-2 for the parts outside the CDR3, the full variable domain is DTGVSQNPRHKITKRGQNVTFRCDPISEHNRLYWYRQTLGQGPEFLTYFQNEAQLEKSRLLSDRFSAERPKGSFSTLEIQRTEQGDSAMYLCASSLAGSDTPDRQTGELFFGEGSRLTVL.

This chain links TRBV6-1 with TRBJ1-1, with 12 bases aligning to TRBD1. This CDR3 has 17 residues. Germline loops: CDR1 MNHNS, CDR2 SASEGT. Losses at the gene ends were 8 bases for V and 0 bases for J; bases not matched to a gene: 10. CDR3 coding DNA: TGTGCCAGCCGGAGGGGACAGGGGGCTATTGTGAACACTGAAGCTTTCTTT. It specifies CASRRGQGAIVNTEAFF.

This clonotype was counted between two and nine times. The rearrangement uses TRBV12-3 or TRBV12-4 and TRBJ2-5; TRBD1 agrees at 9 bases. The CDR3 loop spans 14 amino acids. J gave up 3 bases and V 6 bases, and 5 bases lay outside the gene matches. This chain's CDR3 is CASSRTGVEETQYF. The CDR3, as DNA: TGTGCCAGCAGCCGGACAGGGGTGGAAGAGACCCAGTACTTC.

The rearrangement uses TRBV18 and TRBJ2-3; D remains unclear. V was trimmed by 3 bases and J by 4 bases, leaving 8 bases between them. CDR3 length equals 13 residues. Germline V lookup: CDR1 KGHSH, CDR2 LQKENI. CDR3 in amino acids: CASSPAAADTQYF. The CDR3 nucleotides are TGTGCCAGCTCACCCGCCGCGGCAGATACGCAGTATTTT. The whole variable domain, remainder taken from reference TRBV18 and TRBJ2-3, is NAGVMQNPRHLVRRRGQEARLRCSPMKGHSHVYWYRQLPEEGLKFMVYLQKENIIDESGMPKERFSAEFPKEGPSILRIQQVVRGDSAAYFCASSPAAADTQYFGPGTRLTVL.

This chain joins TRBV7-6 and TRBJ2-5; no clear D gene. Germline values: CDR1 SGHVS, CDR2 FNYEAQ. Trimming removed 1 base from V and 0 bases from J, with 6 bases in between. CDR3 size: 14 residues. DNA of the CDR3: TGTGCCAGCAGCTTAGATCAGTACCAAGAGACCCAGTACTTC. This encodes CASSLDQYQETQYF.

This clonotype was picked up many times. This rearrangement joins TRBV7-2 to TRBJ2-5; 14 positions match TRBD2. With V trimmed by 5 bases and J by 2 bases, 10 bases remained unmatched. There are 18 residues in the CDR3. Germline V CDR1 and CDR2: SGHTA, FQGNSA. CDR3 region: CASSGRTSGGTTQETQYF. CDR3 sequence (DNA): TGTGCCAGCAGCGGACGGACTAGCGGGGGGACAACTCAAGAGACCCAGTACTTC.

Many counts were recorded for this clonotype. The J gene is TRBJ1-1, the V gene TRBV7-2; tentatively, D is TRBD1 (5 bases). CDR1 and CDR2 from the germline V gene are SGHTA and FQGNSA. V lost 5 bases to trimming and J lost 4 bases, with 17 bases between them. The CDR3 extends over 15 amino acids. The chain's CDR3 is CASSPGGAGSTEAFF. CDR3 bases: TGTGCCAGCAGCCCTGGGGGAGCGGGGAGCACTGAAGCTTTCTTT.

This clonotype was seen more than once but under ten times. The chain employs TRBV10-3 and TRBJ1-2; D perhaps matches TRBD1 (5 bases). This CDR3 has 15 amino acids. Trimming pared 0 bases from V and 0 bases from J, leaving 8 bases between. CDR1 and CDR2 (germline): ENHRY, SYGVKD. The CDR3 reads CAISESTGPNYGYTF. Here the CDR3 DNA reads TGTGCCATCAGTGAGTCCACAGGTCCTAACTATGGCTACACCTTC.

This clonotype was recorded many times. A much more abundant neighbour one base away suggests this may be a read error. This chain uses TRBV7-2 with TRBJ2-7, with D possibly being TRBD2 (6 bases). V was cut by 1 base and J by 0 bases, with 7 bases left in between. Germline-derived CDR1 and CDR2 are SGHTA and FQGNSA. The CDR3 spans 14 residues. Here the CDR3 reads CASSLGGNSYEQYF. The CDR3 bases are TGTGCCAGCAGCTTAGGCGGGAACTCCTACGAGCAGTACTTC. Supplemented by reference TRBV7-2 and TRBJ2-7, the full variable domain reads GAGVSQSPSNKVTEKGKDVELRCDPISGHTALYWYRQSLGQGLEFLIYFQGNSAPDKSGLPSDRFSAERTGGSVSTLTIQRTQQEDSAVYLCASSLGGNSYEQYFGPGTRLTVT.

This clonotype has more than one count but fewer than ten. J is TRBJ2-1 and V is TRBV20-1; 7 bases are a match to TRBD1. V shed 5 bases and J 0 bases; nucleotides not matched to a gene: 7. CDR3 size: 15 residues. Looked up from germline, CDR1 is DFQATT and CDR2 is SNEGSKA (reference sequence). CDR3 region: CSAWDRRSSYNEQFF. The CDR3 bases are TGCAGTGCTTGGGACAGAAGGAGCTCCTACAATGAGCAGTTCTTC.

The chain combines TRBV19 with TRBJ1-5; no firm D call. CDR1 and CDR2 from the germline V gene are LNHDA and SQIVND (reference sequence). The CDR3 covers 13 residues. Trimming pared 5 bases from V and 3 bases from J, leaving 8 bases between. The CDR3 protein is CASSGQTNQPQHF. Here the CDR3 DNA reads TGTGCCAGTAGTGGTCAGACCAATCAGCCCCAGCATTTT.

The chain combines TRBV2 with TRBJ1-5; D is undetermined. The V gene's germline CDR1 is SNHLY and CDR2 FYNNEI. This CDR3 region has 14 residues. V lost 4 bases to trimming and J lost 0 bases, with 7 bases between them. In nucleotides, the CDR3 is TGTGCCAGCAGTGTATGGAATAGCAATCAGCCCCAGCATTTT. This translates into CASSVWNSNQPQHF.

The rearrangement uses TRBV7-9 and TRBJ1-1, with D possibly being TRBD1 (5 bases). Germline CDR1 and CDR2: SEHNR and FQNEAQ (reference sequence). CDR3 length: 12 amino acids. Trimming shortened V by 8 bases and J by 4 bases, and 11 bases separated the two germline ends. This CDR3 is CASASGGTEAFF. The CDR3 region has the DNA TGTGCCAGCGCCAGCGGGGGCACTGAAGCTTTCTTT.

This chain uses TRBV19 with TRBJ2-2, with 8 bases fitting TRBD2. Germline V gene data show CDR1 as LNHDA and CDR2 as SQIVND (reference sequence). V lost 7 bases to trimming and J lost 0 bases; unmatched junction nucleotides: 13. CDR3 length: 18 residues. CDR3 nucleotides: TGTGCCAGTACCTCACTCGGGGGGGCCGCCGCGAACACCGGGGAGCTGTTTTTT. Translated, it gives CASTSLGGAAANTGELFF. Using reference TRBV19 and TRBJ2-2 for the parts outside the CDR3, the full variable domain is DGGITQSPKYLFRKEGQNVTLSCEQNLNHDAMYWYRQDPGQGLRLIYYSQIVNDFQKGDIAEGYSVSREKKESFPLTVTSAQKNPTAFYLCASTSLGGAAANTGELFFGEGSRLTVL.